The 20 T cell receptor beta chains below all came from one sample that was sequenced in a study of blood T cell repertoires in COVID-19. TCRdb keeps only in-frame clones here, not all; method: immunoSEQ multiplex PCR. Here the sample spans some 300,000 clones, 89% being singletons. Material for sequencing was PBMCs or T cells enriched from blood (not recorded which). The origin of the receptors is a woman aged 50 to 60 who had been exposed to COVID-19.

CDR3 loop: CASSFGGTVSSYEQYF. The CDR3 DNA reads TGCGCCAGCAGCTTCGGGGGGACCGTCAGCTCCTACGAGCAGTACTTC. V is TRBV5-1 and J is TRBJ2-7; TRBD2 aligns across 7 bases. This CDR3 comprises 16 residues. Germline V gene data show CDR1 as SGHRS and CDR2 as YFSETQ. The junction had 8 bases not matched to a gene; V was cut back by 2 bases and J by 0 bases.

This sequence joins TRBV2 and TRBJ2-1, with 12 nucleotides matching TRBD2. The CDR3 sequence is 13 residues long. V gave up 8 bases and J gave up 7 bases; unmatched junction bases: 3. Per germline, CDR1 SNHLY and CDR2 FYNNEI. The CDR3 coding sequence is TGTGCCAGCGTAACTAGCGGGGGGAATGAGCAGTTCTTC. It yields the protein CASVTSGGNEQFF.

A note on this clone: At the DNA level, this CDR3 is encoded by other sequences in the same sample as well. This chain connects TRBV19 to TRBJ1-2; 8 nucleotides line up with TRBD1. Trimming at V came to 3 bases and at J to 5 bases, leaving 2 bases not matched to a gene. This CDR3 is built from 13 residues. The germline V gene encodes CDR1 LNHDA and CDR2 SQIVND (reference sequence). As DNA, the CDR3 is TGTGCCAGTAGTATCGACAGGGGTTATGGCTACACCTTC. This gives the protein CASSIDRGYGYTF.

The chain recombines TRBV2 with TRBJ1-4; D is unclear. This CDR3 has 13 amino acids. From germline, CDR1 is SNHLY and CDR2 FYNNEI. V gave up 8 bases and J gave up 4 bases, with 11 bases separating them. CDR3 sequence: CASRRDFNEKLFF. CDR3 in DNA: TGTGCCAGCCGACGGGATTTTAATGAAAAACTGTTTTTT.

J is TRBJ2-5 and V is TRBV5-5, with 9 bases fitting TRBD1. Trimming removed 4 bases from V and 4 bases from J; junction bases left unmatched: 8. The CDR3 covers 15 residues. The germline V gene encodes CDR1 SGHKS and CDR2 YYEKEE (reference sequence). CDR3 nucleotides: TGTGCCAGCAGCCCAGGGACAGGGTTTGTAGAGACCCAGTACTTC. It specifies CASSPGTGFVETQYF.

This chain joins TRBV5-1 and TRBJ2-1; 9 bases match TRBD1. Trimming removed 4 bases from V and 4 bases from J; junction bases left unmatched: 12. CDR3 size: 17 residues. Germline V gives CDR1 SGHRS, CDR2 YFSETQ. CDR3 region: CASSPGTGYLLYNEQFF. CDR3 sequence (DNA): TGCGCCAGCAGCCCAGGGACAGGGTATCTCCTATACAATGAGCAGTTCTTC. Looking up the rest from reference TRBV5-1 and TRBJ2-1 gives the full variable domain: KAGVTQTPRYLIKTRGQQVTLSCSPISGHRSVSWYQQTPGQGLQFLFEYFSETQRNKGNFPGRFSGRQFSNSRSEMNVSTLELGDSALYLCASSPGTGYLLYNEQFFGPGTRLTVL.

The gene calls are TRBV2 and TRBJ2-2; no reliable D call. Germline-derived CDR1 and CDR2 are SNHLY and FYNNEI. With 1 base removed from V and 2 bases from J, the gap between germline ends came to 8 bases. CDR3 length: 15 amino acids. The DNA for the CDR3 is TGTGCCAGCAGTGAAGGAGGCGGCAACACCGGGGAGCTGTTTTTT. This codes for CASSEGGGNTGELFF.

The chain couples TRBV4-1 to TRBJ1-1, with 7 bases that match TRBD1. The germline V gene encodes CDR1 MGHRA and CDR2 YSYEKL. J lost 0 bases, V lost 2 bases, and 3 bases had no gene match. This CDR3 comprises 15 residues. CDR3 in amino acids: CASSQLDRVNTEAFF. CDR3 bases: TGCGCCAGCAGCCAATTAGACAGGGTGAACACTGAAGCTTTCTTT.

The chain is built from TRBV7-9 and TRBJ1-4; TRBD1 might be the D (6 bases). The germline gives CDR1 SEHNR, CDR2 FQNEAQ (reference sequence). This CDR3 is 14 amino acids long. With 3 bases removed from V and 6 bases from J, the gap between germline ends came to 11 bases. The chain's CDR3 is CASSLGGGDEKLFF. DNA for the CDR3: TGTGCCAGCAGCTTGGGAGGGGGAGATGAAAAACTGTTTTTT.

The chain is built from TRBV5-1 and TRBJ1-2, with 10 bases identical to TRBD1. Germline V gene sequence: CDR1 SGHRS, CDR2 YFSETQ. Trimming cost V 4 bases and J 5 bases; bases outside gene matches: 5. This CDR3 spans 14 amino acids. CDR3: CASSVGTGEYGYTF. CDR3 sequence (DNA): TGCGCCAGCAGCGTCGGGACAGGGGAATATGGCTACACCTTC.

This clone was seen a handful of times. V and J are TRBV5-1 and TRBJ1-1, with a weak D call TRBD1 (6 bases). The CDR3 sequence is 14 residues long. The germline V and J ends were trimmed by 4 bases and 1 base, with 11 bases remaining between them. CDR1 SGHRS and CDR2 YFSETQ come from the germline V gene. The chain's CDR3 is CASSARDTNTEAFF. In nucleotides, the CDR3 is TGCGCCAGCAGCGCCCGGGACACGAACACTGAAGCTTTCTTT.

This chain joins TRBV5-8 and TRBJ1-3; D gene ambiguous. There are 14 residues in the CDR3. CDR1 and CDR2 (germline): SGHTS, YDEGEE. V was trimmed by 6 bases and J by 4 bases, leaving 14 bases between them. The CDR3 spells CASTYGRAGNTIYF. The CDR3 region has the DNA TGTGCCAGCACCTACGGGCGGGCCGGAAACACCATATATTTT.

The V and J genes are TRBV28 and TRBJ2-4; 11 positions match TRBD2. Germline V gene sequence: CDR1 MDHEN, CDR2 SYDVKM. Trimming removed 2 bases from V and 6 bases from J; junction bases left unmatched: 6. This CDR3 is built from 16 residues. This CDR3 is CASSLNSGGAGNIQYF. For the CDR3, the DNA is TGTGCCAGCAGTTTAAATAGCGGGGGGGCCGGAAACATTCAGTACTTC.

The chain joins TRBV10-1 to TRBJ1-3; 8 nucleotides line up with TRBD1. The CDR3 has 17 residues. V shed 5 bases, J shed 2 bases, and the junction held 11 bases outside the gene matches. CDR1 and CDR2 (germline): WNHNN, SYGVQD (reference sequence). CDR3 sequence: CASSTNRGNLAGNTIYF. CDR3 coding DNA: TGCGCCAGCAGTACGAACAGGGGGAACTTGGCTGGAAACACCATATATTTT.

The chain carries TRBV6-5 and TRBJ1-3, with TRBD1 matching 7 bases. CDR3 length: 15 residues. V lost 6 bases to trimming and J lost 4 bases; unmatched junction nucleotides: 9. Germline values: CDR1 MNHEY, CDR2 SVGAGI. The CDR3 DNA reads TGTGCCAGCAGACCCGACAGGGTTGCAGGAAACACCATATATTTT. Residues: CASRPDRVAGNTIYF.

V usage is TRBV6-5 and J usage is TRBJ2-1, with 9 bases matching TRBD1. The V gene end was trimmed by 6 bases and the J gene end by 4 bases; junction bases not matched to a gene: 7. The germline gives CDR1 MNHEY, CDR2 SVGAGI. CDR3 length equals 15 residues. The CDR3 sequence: CASRSGTGTYNEQFF. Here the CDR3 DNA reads TGTGCCAGCAGGTCCGGGACAGGGACTTACAATGAGCAGTTCTTC.

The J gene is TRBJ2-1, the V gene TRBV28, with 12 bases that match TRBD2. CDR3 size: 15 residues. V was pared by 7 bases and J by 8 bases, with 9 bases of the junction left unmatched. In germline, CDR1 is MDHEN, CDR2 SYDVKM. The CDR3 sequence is CASIPTGTSGHEQFF. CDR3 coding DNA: TGTGCCAGCATCCCTACGGGGACTAGCGGGCATGAGCAGTTCTTC. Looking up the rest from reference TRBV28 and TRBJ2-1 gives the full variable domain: DVKVTQSSRYLVKRTGEKVFLECVQDMDHENMFWYRQDPGLGLRLIYFSYDVKMKEKGDIPEGYSVSREKKERFSLILESASTNQTSMYLCASIPTGTSGHEQFFGPGTRLTVL.

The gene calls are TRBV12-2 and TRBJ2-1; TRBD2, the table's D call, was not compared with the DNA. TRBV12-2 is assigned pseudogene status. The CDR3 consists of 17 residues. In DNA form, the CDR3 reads TGTGCAAGTCGCCAAAAGGCGGGGGGCGACCCCCTCAATGAGCAGTTCTTC. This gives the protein CASRQKAGGDPLNEQFF.

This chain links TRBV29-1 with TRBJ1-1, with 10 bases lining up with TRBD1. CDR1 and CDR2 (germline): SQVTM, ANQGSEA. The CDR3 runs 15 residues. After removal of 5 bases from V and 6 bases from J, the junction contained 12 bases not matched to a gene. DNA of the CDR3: TGCAGCGTTATAAGCCTGACAGGGGGCACCGCTGAAGCTTTCTTT. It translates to CSVISLTGGTAEAFF.

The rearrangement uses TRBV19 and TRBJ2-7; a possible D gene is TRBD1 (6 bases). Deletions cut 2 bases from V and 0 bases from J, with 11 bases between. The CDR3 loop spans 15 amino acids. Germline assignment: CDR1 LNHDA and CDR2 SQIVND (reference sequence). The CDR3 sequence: CASSIRSGASYEQYF. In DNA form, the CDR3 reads TGTGCCAGTAGTATACGGTCAGGGGCCTCCTACGAGCAGTACTTC.